This entry lists 27 T cell receptor beta chains sequenced from one sample in a study of beta chain features in type 1 diabetes. All of the isolated RNA was reverse transcribed, so expressed TCRB transcripts were sequenced. Sequenced by immunoSEQ multiplex PCR; TCRdb stores in-frame clones only, minus some. Counted here are approximately 150,000 clones, more than 9% occurring once; the ten biggest clones make up less than 1.5%. Sequencing used naive CD4+ T cells from blood. Source of these receptors: a man aged 18 to 30 in good health.

This clone occurred a few times. The rearrangement links TRBV6-1 to TRBJ2-1; possibly TRBD1 for D (6 bases). The CDR3 sequence is 14 residues long. Trimming removed 7 bases at V and 0 bases at J, with 10 bases between. Germline V gene sequence: CDR1 MNHNS, CDR2 SASEGT. The DNA for the CDR3 is TGTGCCAGCAACACAGGGCGCTCCTACAATGAGCAGTTCTTC. It encodes CASNTGRSYNEQFF.

The genes are TRBV19 and TRBJ2-1, with 9 bases fitting TRBD1. From germline, CDR1 is LNHDA and CDR2 SQIVND (reference sequence). CDR3 length: 14 amino acids. The ends lost 4 bases at V and 12 bases at J; junction bases unmatched: 10. The CDR3 coding sequence is TGTGCCAGTAGTACCTCCGACAGGGGGAACAGGCAGTTCTTC. Its translation is CASSTSDRGNRQFF. The whole variable domain, filled in from reference TRBV19 and TRBJ2-1, reads DGGITQSPKYLFRKEGQNVTLSCEQNLNHDAMYWYRQDPGQGLRLIYYSQIVNDFQKGDIAEGYSVSREKKESFPLTVTSAQKNPTAFYLCASSTSDRGNRQFFGPGTRLTVL.

This clone was observed a few times. The chain links TRBV7-2 to TRBJ2-1, with 7 nucleotides matching TRBD2. The CDR3 covers 14 residues. The germline V gene encodes CDR1 SGHTA and CDR2 FQGNSA. V gave up 5 bases and J gave up 9 bases; unmatched junction bases: 10. CDR3 amino acids: CASSPRTWGGEQFF. The CDR3 nucleotides are TGTGCCAGCAGCCCCAGGACCTGGGGGGGTGAGCAGTTCTTC. Looking up the rest from reference TRBV7-2 and TRBJ2-1 gives the full variable domain: GAGVSQSPSNKVTEKGKDVELRCDPISGHTALYWYRQSLGQGLEFLIYFQGNSAPDKSGLPSDRFSAERTGGSVSTLTIQRTQQEDSAVYLCASSPRTWGGEQFFGPGTRLTVL.

V is TRBV7-9 and J is TRBJ2-6; no clear D gene. The CDR3 consists of 17 residues. CDR1 SEHNR and CDR2 FQNEAQ come from the germline V gene (reference sequence). Trimming removed 0 bases from V and 0 bases from J, with 9 bases in between. The CDR3 sequence: CASSLANSYSGANVLTF. For the CDR3, the DNA is TGTGCCAGCAGCTTAGCAAACTCCTACTCTGGGGCCAACGTCCTGACTTTC.

The gene calls are TRBV7-8 and TRBJ2-7; tentative D call: TRBD1 (5 bases). Germline V lookup: CDR1 SGHVS, CDR2 FQNEAQ. The CDR3 is 14 amino acids. Trimming removed 3 bases from V and 1 base from J, with 10 bases in between. The CDR3 nucleotides read TGTGCCAGCAGCTTTCTCAGGGTTTCCTACGAGCAGTACTTC. It encodes CASSFLRVSYEQYF.

CDR3 bases: TGTGCCAGCAGCCCCCGGGACAGGGCATTAGGCGAGCAGTACTTC. This encodes CASSPRDRALGEQYF. The chain uses TRBV7-2 and TRBJ2-7; 9 bases align to TRBD1. With V trimmed by 5 bases and J by 6 bases, 11 bases remained unmatched. CDR1 and CDR2 (germline): SGHTA, FQGNSA. The CDR3 is 15 amino acids.

The gene calls are TRBV5-4 and TRBJ1-1; tentatively, D is TRBD1 (5 bases). There are 14 residues in the CDR3. Trimming removed 4 bases at V and 1 base at J, with 11 bases between. The germline gives CDR1 SGHNT, CDR2 YYREEE (reference sequence). The CDR3 loop reads CASSPAGGNTEAFF. The CDR3 nucleotides read TGTGCCAGCAGCCCGGCGGGGGGGAACACTGAAGCTTTCTTT.

This sequence joins TRBV7-2 and TRBJ2-3, with TRBD1 matching 8 bases. This CDR3 region has 15 residues. V lost 2 bases to trimming and J lost 2 bases; unmatched junction nucleotides: 3. Germline V gene lookup returns CDR1 SGHTA and CDR2 FQGNSA. The CDR3 DNA reads as TGTGCCAGCAGCTTATTGGGACAGGACACAGATACGCAGTATTTT. This sequence encodes CASSLLGQDTDTQYF. The full variable domain, rest sourced from reference TRBV7-2 and TRBJ2-3, is GAGVSQSPSNKVTEKGKDVELRCDPISGHTALYWYRQSLGQGLEFLIYFQGNSAPDKSGLPSDRFSAERTGGSVSTLTIQRTQQEDSAVYLCASSLLGQDTDTQYFGPGTRLTVL.

V usage is TRBV7-2 and J usage is TRBJ2-1, with 13 bases aligning to TRBD2. The CDR3 is made up of 15 amino acids. The germline gives CDR1 SGHTA, CDR2 FQGNSA. V shed 5 bases and J 7 bases; nucleotides not matched to a gene: 5. Here the CDR3 DNA reads TGTGCCAGCAGCCCGACTAGCGGGGGGATTAATGAGCAGTTCTTC. Protein product: CASSPTSGGINEQFF.

The rearrangement uses TRBV7-9 and TRBJ1-3; 7 bases are shared with TRBD1. The trim removed 6 bases at V and 3 bases at J, leaving 8 bases unmatched. This CDR3 spans 15 amino acids. Per the germline V gene, CDR1 is SEHNR and CDR2 is FQNEAQ (reference sequence). The CDR3 nucleotides are TGTGCCAGCAGTCTTACAGGGGTCATTGGAAACACCATATATTTT. It is translated as CASSLTGVIGNTIYF.

This clone came up a few times. V gene TRBV19 combines with J gene TRBJ2-7; TRBD2 is a possible D gene (5 bases). The CDR3 is 14 amino acids. V was cut by 2 bases and J by 7 bases, with 15 bases left in between. Germline V CDR1 and CDR2: LNHDA, SQIVND (reference sequence). This chain's CDR3 is CASSILGMGGEQYF. The CDR3 DNA sequence: TGTGCCAGTAGTATACTGGGGATGGGCGGGGAGCAGTACTTC.

This rearrangement joins TRBV4-3 to TRBJ2-3, with 9 bases identical to TRBD2. Germline lookup yields CDR1 LGHNA and CDR2 YSLEER. V dropped 1 base and J dropped 5; count of bases not matched to a gene: 7. There are 16 residues in the CDR3. CDR3 amino acids: CASSQGASGAGDTQYF. CDR3 coding DNA: TGCGCCAGCAGCCAAGGGGCTAGCGGGGCGGGAGATACGCAGTATTTT.

This chain joins TRBV5-1 and TRBJ2-6, with TRBD1 matching over 9 bases. Germline V gene lookup returns CDR1 SGHRS and CDR2 YFSETQ. The CDR3 extends over 18 amino acids. Trimming removed 4 bases from V and 2 bases from J; junction bases left unmatched: 10. For the CDR3, the DNA is TGCGCCAGCAGCCTAAGTCCCGGGACAGGGACTGGGGCCAACGTCCTGACTTTC. This encodes CASSLSPGTGTGANVLTF.

The V gene is TRBV13, the J gene TRBJ2-2, with 13 bases aligning to TRBD2. Germline loops: CDR1 PRHDT, CDR2 FYEKMQ (reference sequence). This CDR3 has 15 amino acids. V trimming: 6 bases; J trimming: 4 bases; junction bases outside the gene matches: 2. CDR3 sequence reads: CASRLAGGPTGELFF. Written as DNA, the CDR3 is TGTGCCAGCAGACTAGCGGGGGGGCCCACCGGGGAGCTGTTTTTT.

This clone was seen a handful of times. The rearrangement joins TRBV2 to TRBJ2-7; 11 bases align to TRBD2. The CDR3 is 14 residues long. The V gene end was trimmed by 5 bases and the J gene end by 6 bases; junction bases not matched to a gene: 6. Germline assignment: CDR1 SNHLY and CDR2 FYNNEI. The CDR3 DNA is TGTGCCAGCAGTTTAGCGGGGGGGCTGATCGAGCAGTACTTC. Translated: CASSLAGGLIEQYF. The whole variable domain, filled in from reference TRBV2 and TRBJ2-7, reads EPEVTQTPSHQVTQMGQEVILRCVPISNHLYFYWYRQILGQKVEFLVSFYNNEISEKSEIFDDQFSVERPDGSNFTLKIRSTKLEDSAMYFCASSLAGGLIEQYFGPGTRLTVT.

CDR3 in amino acids: CSVRPGDEKLFF. The CDR3 coding sequence is TGCAGCGTTCGGCCAGGGGACGAAAAACTGTTTTTT. The chain combines TRBV29-1 with TRBJ1-4; D may be TRBD1 (6 bases). Trimming removed 5 bases at V and 8 bases at J, with 12 bases between. This CDR3 has 12 residues. Germline assignment: CDR1 SQVTM and CDR2 ANQGSEA.

This clone has only a few counts. The junction departs from germline at one end; a sequencing error may be responsible. V and J are TRBV5-1 and TRBJ2-2, with a weak D call TRBD2 (6 bases). This CDR3 region has 13 residues. The germline CDR1 and CDR2 sequences are SGHRS and YFSETQ. The CDR3 nucleotides are TGCGCCAGCAGCTCAGGACACACCGGGGGGCTGTTTTTT. Its protein product is CASSSGHTGGLFF.

This clone appeared a few times. Here the CDR3 DNA reads TGCGCCAGCAGCCAGCCGGGACTAGCGGGGGGAGAGCAGTTCTTC. Protein product: CASSQPGLAGGEQFF. The rearrangement uses TRBV4-3 and TRBJ2-1; 15 bases are shared with TRBD2. The CDR3 is 15 amino acids. V trimming: 3 bases; J trimming: 10 bases; junction bases outside the gene matches: 4. CDR1 is LGHNA, CDR2 YSLEER, per germline.

The V and J genes are TRBV4-1 and TRBJ2-3; 8 nucleotides line up with TRBD1. CDR3 length: 16 residues. The germline CDR1 and CDR2 sequences are MGHRA and YSYEKL. V trimming: 1 base; J trimming: 4 bases; junction bases outside the gene matches: 7. The CDR3 DNA follows: TGCGCCAGCAGCCAAGTAGGACAGGGCATTCCAGATACGCAGTATTTT. Translating it yields CASSQVGQGIPDTQYF.

This clone has a count of ten or more. The chain carries TRBV7-9 and TRBJ2-7; no clear D gene. CDR1 is SEHNR, CDR2 FQNEAQ, per germline (reference sequence). V was clipped by 2 bases and J by 7 bases, with 6 bases between them. The length of the CDR3 is 11 residues. CDR3 nucleotide sequence: TGTGCCAGCAGCTTAAGCATGGAGCAGTACTTC. It is translated as CASSLSMEQYF. The whole variable domain, filled in from reference TRBV7-9 and TRBJ2-7, reads DTGVSQNPRHKITKRGQNVTFRCDPISEHNRLYWYRQTLGQGPEFLTYFQNEAQLEKSRLLSDRFSAERPKGSFSTLEIQRTEQGDSAMYLCASSLSMEQYFGPGTRLTVT.

In regard to this clone: Since a much larger clone is just one base distant, this may be a read error. The V gene is TRBV7-9, the J gene TRBJ2-7; tentative D call: TRBD1 (6 bases). Per the germline V gene, CDR1 is SEHNR and CDR2 is FQNEAQ (reference sequence). The CDR3 loop spans 13 amino acids. The ends were cut back, 5 bases at V and 0 bases at J, with 8 bases in the middle. CDR3 sequence: CASSRDNSYEQYF. Written as DNA, the CDR3 is TGTGCCAGCAGCCGGGACAACTCCTACGAGCAGTACTTC.

The sample holds a few counts of this clone. The J gene is TRBJ2-5, the V gene TRBV18, with D possibly being TRBD2 (6 bases). This CDR3 has 14 residues. With 3 bases removed from V and 0 bases from J, the gap between germline ends came to 8 bases. Germline lookup yields CDR1 KGHSH and CDR2 LQKENI. CDR3 region: CASSPGGNQETQYF. Here the CDR3 DNA reads TGTGCCAGCTCACCGGGGGGAAACCAAGAGACCCAGTACTTC.

On this clone itself: Distinct nucleotide sequences in the sample also encode this CDR3. V and J are TRBV5-1 and TRBJ2-5; no reliable D call. The V gene lost 0 bases and the J gene lost 0 bases, with 6 bases spanning the gap. Germline CDR1 reads SGHRS; CDR2 reads YFSETQ. The CDR3 consists of 14 residues. CDR3 residues: CASSLGTDQETQYF. The CDR3 DNA follows: TGCGCCAGCAGCTTGGGCACGGACCAAGAGACCCAGTACTTC.

This clone has at least ten counts. CDR3 protein: CASPWDSYNEQFF. The CDR3 DNA follows: TGTGCCAGCCCCTGGGACAGCTACAATGAGCAGTTCTTC. The chain has TRBV25-1 and TRBJ2-1, with TRBD1 matching over 7 bases. V gave up 8 bases and J gave up 3 bases; unmatched junction bases: 4. The length of the CDR3 is 13 residues. Germline V gives CDR1 MGHDK, CDR2 SYGVNS.

This clone was recorded a few times. J is TRBJ2-1 and V is TRBV9; TRBD2 agrees at 10 bases. The CDR3 consists of 15 residues. Germline assignment: CDR1 SGDLS and CDR2 YYNGEE. Trimming removed 2 bases from V and 6 bases from J; junction bases left unmatched: 5. The CDR3 sequence: CASSVVAGGGNEQFF. The CDR3 DNA is TGTGCCAGCAGCGTGGTAGCGGGGGGAGGCAATGAGCAGTTCTTC.

This clone has just a few counts. The chain is built from TRBV4-1 and TRBJ2-5; a possible D gene is TRBD1 (5 bases). The CDR3 is 14 residues long. The germline gives CDR1 MGHRA, CDR2 YSYEKL. Trimming removed 0 bases at V and 5 bases at J, with 10 bases between. CDR3 protein: CASSQDQGRETQYF. In nucleotides, the CDR3 is TGCGCCAGCAGCCAAGACCAGGGAAGGGAGACCCAGTACTTC.

This chain links TRBV27 with TRBJ1-5; tentative D call: TRBD1 (5 bases). Trimming cost V 3 bases and J 3 bases, with 9 bases left between them. This CDR3 spans 14 amino acids. Germline-derived CDR1 and CDR2 are MNHEY and SMNVEV (reference sequence). DNA for the CDR3: TGTGCCAGCAGTTTGGTCAGGGACAATCAGCCCCAGCATTTT. Translated: CASSLVRDNQPQHF.